This T cell receptor (beta chain) was sequenced for a study of blood T cell repertoires in COVID-19. Study-level information: From the United States, Italy and Spain came samples of acute and convalescent COVID-19.

Clones were read by immunoSEQ multiplex PCR, and TCRdb kept only the in-frame ones, dropping some. This sample has about 370,000 clones, with around 91% found just once. This clone was counted once. V was trimmed by 0 bases and J by 0 bases, leaving 8 bases between them. Per germline, CDR1 MGHDK and CDR2 SYGVNS. The CDR3 has 16 amino acids. The sequence derives from a man aged 18 to 29 who had recovered from COVID-19. Specimen: PBMCs or T cells enriched from blood (not recorded which). The chain carries TRBV25-1 and TRBJ2-2; tentatively, D is TRBD1 (6 bases). The CDR3 spells CASSEYGQPNTGELFF. The CDR3 nucleotides read TGTGCCAGCAGTGAATACGGACAGCCGAACACCGGGGAGCTGTTTTTT.